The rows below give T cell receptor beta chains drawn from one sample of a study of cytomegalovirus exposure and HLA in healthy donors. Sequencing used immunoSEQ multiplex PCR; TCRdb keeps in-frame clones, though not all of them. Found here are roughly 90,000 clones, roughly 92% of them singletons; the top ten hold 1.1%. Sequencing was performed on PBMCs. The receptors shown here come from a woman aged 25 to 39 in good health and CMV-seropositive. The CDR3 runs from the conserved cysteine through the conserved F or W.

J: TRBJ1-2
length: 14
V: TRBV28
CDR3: CASSRRQGNYGYTF

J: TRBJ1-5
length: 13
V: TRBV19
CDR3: CASSMGPGWDRDF

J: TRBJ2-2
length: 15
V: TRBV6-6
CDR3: CASSYGRPNTGELFF

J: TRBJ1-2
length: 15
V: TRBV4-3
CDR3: CASSQATGGLSGYTF

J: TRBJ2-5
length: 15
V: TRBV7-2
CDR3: CASSLSILARETQYF

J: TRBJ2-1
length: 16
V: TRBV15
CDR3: CATSTGLAGAGNEQFF

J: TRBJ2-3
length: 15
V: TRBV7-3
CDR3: CASSLGGHSTDTQYF

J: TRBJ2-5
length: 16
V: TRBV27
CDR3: CASGITGTGGGETQYF

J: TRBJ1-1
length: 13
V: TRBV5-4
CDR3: CASSSPGQSEAFF

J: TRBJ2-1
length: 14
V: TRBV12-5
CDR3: CASGFSAGGGEQFF

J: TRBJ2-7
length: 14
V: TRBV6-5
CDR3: CASSHTSGSYEQYF

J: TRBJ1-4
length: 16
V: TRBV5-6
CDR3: CASSSTRRGANEKLFF

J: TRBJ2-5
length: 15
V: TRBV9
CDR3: CASSVEGGRQETQYF

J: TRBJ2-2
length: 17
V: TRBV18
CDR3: CASSPRTSGSNTGELFF

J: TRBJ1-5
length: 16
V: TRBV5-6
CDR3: CASSLGAGWRNQPQHF

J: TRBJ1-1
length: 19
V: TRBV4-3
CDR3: CASSQARDSEVTMNTEAFF

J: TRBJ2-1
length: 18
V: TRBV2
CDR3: CASSEVGTSVISYNEQFF

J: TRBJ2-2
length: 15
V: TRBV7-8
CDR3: CASSLRLAGSGELFF

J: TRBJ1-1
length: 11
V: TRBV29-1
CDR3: CSVKAAGRAFF

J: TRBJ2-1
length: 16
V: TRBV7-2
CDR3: CASRSPGLAGYNEQFF

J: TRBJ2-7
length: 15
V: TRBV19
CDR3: CASSKTSGGAYEQYF

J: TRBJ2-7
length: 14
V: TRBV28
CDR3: CASSPLGGGWEQYF

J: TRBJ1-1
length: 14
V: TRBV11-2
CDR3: CASSLDSGGTEAFF

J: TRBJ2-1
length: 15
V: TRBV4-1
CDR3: CASSPRQGSYNEQFF

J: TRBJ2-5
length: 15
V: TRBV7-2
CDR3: CASSLGLAGVETQYF

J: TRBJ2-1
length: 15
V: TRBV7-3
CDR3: CASSPRRGEYNEQFF

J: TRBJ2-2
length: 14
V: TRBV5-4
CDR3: CASSLGAGPGELFF

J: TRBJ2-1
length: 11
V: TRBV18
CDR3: CASSLSNEQFF

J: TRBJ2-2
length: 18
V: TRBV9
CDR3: CASSVVHWDSQNTGELFF

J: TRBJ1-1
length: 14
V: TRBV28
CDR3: CASRRSGENTEAFF

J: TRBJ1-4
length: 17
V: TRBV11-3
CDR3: CASTGQTLATTNEKLFF

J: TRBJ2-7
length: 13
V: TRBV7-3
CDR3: CASSAAIGHEQYF

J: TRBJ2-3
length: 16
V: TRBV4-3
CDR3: CASSQDQVRGTDTQYF

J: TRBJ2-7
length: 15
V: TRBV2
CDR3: CASTRTGLSSYEQYF

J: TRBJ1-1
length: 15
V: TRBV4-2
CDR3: CASSQGQQVLTEAFF

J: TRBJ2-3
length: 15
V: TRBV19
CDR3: CASSILASGADTQYF

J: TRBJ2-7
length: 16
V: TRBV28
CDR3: CASSPQGAESSYEQYF

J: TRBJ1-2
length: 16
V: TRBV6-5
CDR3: CASSYSSLGQHYGYTF

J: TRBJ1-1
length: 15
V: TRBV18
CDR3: CASSEVGTPNTEAFF

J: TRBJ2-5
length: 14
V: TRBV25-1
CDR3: CASSARAGVETQYF

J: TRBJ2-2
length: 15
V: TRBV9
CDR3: CASTQGSGSGGELFF

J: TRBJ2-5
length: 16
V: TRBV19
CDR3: CASSTSGQRAIETQYF

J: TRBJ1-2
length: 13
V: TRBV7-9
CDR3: CASSSTGGHGYTF

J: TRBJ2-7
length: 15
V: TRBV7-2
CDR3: CASSPRGTGPYEQYF

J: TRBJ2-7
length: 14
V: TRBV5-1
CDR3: CASSFQGATSEQYF

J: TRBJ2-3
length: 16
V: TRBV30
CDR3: CAWSGDYSSSTDTQYF

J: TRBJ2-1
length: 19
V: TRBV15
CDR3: CATSRVGLAGGPVYNEQFF